This T cell receptor beta chain stems from a study of blood T cell repertoires in COVID-19. Study as a whole: The United States, Italy and Spain provided the acute and convalescent COVID-19 samples.

The table came from immunoSEQ multiplex PCR; TCRdb's copy has only in-frame clones and leaves some out. The table shows approximately 170,000 clones, with about 85% occurring only once. The length of the CDR3 is 14 residues. Germline lookup yields CDR1 SGDLS and CDR2 YYNGEE. The V end lost 4 bases, the J end lost 4 bases, and 12 bases lay between the germline ends. Seattle enrolled patients during active infection and tracked them longitudinally. This TCR was sampled from a man older than 75 with COVID-19, enrolled during active disease. This chain connects TRBV9 to TRBJ1-3; no definite D call. The specimen was peripheral blood. The CDR3 nucleotides are TGTGCCAGCAGCCCATCTTCCCGGGGAAACACCATATATTTT. Its protein is CASSPSSRGNTIYF.